This TCR beta chain originates from a study of regulatory T cells in long-lasting Graves disease. Turning to the study itself: More than 5 years of antithyroid drugs with positive TSH receptor antibodies defined persistent Graves' disease.

Notes on the study in general: Under persistent disease, TRBV28, TRBJ1-2 and TRBJ2-5 were used preferentially.

V was shortened by 4 bases and J by 1 base, with 12 bases between the two germline ends. The CDR3 is 15 amino acids. Germline assignment: CDR1 SEHNR and CDR2 FQNEAQ (reference sequence). Stated time point: persistent/refractory GD, antithyroid drugs over 5 years with positive TRAb. Extracted PBMC RNA gave rise to the TCR library. Xi'an, China, was home to the endocrinology department that provided patients. With regard to this clonotype: Its antigen remains unknown.

Building of the TCR beta libraries involved iRepertoire HTBI primers and Arm-PCR of CDR3 regions. Original methodology: Across all samples, about 62 TRBV segments and 15 or so TRBJ segments were identified. TCRdb processed the multiplex PCR reads anew with MiXCR; each CDR3 protein has one entry. These V and J calls rely on TCRdb rather than the paper's analysis. The data show about 340,000 distinct CDR3 sequences, 15% to 20% seen once. The sequences come from peripheral blood mononuclear cells (PBMCs), collected when the disease was refractory, from a patient treated with antithyroid drugs. This receptor was taken from a female donor with Graves disease. The gene calls are TRBV7-9 and TRBJ2-3; tentative D call: TRBD2 (6 bases). The DNA for the CDR3 is TGTGCCAGCAGCTCGGGACTTGGGGGCACAGATACGCAGTATTTT. Protein sequence: CASSSGLGGTDTQYF.